This entry lists 25 T cell receptor beta chains sequenced from one sample in a study of shared clonotypes between healthy human individuals. This table comes from immunoSEQ multiplex PCR, and its TCRdb copy is limited to in-frame clones, with some not included. The data show about 490,000 clones, 79% seen once. The sequencing input was PBMCs. These TCRs come from a woman in her thirties or forties in good health. Some clones in this sample may be carry-over from other donors' samples.

The rearrangement uses TRBV23-1 and TRBJ2-7, with 8 bases lining up with TRBD1. TRBV23-1 is identified as an open reading frame with a role that is uncertain. CDR3 length: 12 amino acids. V lost 3 bases and J lost 11; bases outside the gene matches: 6. CDR3 sequence (DNA): TGCGCCAGCAGTCATTCTGGACAGGGCAAGTACTTC. It translates to CASSHSGQGKYF.

V and J are TRBV11-3 and TRBJ2-7; TRBD1 matches 10 bases. Germline trimming cut 5 bases from V and 7 bases from J; bases unmatched to any gene: 8. This CDR3 contains 14 residues. CDR1 is SGHNT and CDR2 is YENEEA in the germline V gene. The chain's CDR3 is CASSPGQGVGEQYF. In DNA, the CDR3 is TGTGCCAGCAGCCCCGGACAGGGGGTTGGGGAGCAGTACTTC.

This clone was found a few times. The genes are TRBV2 and TRBJ1-5; D unclear. The V end was cut by 6 bases, the J end by 4 bases, with 13 bases between. The CDR3 covers 14 residues. The germline CDR1 and CDR2 sequences are SNHLY and FYNNEI. CDR3 sequence (DNA): TGTGCCAGCAGGGGCCTTGACCAAAATCAGCCCCAGCATTTT. Translated: CASRGLDQNQPQHF.

V usage is TRBV29-1 and J usage is TRBJ2-7; D remains unclear. The CDR3 loop spans 12 amino acids. The V gene lost 4 bases and the J gene lost 0 bases, with 7 bases spanning the gap. Germline CDR1 reads SQVTM; CDR2 reads ANQGSEA. This CDR3 reads CSVATSSYEQYF. The CDR3, as DNA: TGCAGCGTTGCTACTTCCTCCTACGAGCAGTACTTC.

CDR3 sequence reads: CASSLSSRAEQYF. The CDR3 coding sequence is TGTGCCAGCAGCTTAAGTAGCCGTGCGGAGCAGTACTTC. This chain connects TRBV11-1 to TRBJ2-7; no clear D. CDR3 length equals 13 residues. Germline-derived CDR1 and CDR2 are SGHAT and FQDESV (reference sequence). V lost 2 bases and J lost 7, with 12 bases in between.

As regards this clone: Other DNA sequences in this sample translate to the same CDR3. The rearrangement joins TRBV7-6 to TRBJ2-5; D call uncertain. V was clipped by 5 bases and J by 5 bases, with 9 bases between them. There are 12 residues in the CDR3. Germline CDR1 reads SGHVS; CDR2 reads FNYEAQ. DNA of the CDR3: TGTGCCAGCAGCCCGGCCCGGGAGACCCAGTACTTC. As protein: CASSPARETQYF.

The chain employs TRBV9 and TRBJ2-1; unclear D gene. The CDR3 length is 15 residues. The germline V gene has CDR1 SGDLS and CDR2 YYNGEE. V was pared by 1 base and J by 4 bases, with 12 bases between. For the CDR3, the DNA is TGTGCCAGCAGCGTACTGCCGGTCGGATACAATGAGCAGTTCTTC. Its protein is CASSVLPVGYNEQFF.

CDR3 sequence reads: CASRPRPNTEAFF. Written as DNA, the CDR3 is TGTGCCAGCAGACCCAGACCGAACACTGAAGCTTTCTTT. The rearrangement joins TRBV28 to TRBJ1-1; D unresolved. V lost 6 bases, J lost 1 base, and 9 bases lay in between. In germline, CDR1 is MDHEN, CDR2 SYDVKM. This CDR3 is built from 13 residues. Full variable domain (rest looked up from reference TRBV28 and TRBJ1-1): DVKVTQSSRYLVKRTGEKVFLECVQDMDHENMFWYRQDPGLGLRLIYFSYDVKMKEKGDIPEGYSVSREKKERFSLILESASTNQTSMYLCASRPRPNTEAFFGQGTRLTVV.

V and J are TRBV9 and TRBJ2-1; 9 bases agree with TRBD1. Unmatched junction bases numbered 7, after V lost 4 bases and J lost 5 bases. CDR1 is SGDLS and CDR2 is YYNGEE in the germline V gene. The CDR3 extends over 15 amino acids. CDR3 region: CASSTWDREHNEQFF. The CDR3 region has the DNA TGTGCCAGCAGCACCTGGGACAGGGAACACAATGAGCAGTTCTTC.

The gene calls are TRBV10-3 and TRBJ1-1; possibly TRBD1 for D (6 bases). Looked up from germline, CDR1 is ENHRY and CDR2 is SYGVKD. V lost 10 bases to trimming and J lost 5 bases, with 20 bases between them. CDR3 length: 14 amino acids. CDR3 DNA: TGTGCCACCCGCGGGGTGGGGGGCTGGACTGAAGCTTTCTTT. Residues: CATRGVGGWTEAFF.

This chain connects TRBV2 to TRBJ2-5, with no clear D. The CDR3 consists of 15 residues. Trimming took 7 bases from V and 3 from J, leaving 18 bases between them. Germline V lookup: CDR1 SNHLY, CDR2 FYNNEI. CDR3 residues: CASTRRSGREETQYF. CDR3 nucleotide sequence: TGTGCCAGCACCCGGCGTAGTGGAAGGGAAGAGACCCAGTACTTC.

The gene calls are TRBV28 and TRBJ1-2; 8 bases match TRBD1. Germline CDR1 reads MDHEN; CDR2 reads SYDVKM. Trimming removed 6 bases from V and 8 bases from J; junction bases left unmatched: 14. The CDR3 covers 15 residues. The CDR3 nucleotides read TGTGCCAGCAGACCCCCCACAGGACAGGGTAGCGGCTACACCTTC. Translation gives CASRPPTGQGSGYTF.

The rearrangement uses TRBV29-1 and TRBJ2-3; D is unresolved. V gave up 3 bases and J gave up 4 bases, with 11 bases separating them. This CDR3 is built from 13 residues. The germline gives CDR1 SQVTM, CDR2 ANQGSEA. Written as DNA, the CDR3 is TGCAGCGTTGATTTTGGGGTCTCAGATACGCAGTATTTT. Residues: CSVDFGVSDTQYF.

This rearrangement joins TRBV29-1 to TRBJ2-7; 7 bases fit TRBD1. The V and J ends lost 0 bases and 2 bases, in that order; junction bases with no gene match: 13. This CDR3 is built from 17 residues. From germline, CDR1 is SQVTM and CDR2 ANQGSEA. CDR3 sequence reads: CSVEDRRATGIAYEQYF. In nucleotides, the CDR3 is TGCAGCGTTGAAGATCGGCGTGCGACAGGGATAGCCTACGAGCAGTACTTC.

V and J are TRBV7-2 and TRBJ2-7; a possible D gene is TRBD2 (6 bases). Germline CDR1 and CDR2: SGHTA and FQGNSA. The CDR3 covers 15 residues. V dropped 5 bases and J dropped 2 bases, with 16 bases sitting between them. DNA for the CDR3: TGTGCCAGCAGCGTAGAGGGACTTCTAACCTACGAGCAGTACTTC. Amino acids: CASSVEGLLTYEQYF.

The chain employs TRBV6-1 and TRBJ1-2; D possibly corresponds to TRBD1 (5 bases). The germline V and J ends were trimmed by 5 bases and 3 bases, with 13 bases remaining between them. Germline V gives CDR1 MNHNS, CDR2 SASEGT. There are 14 residues in the CDR3. CDR3 sequence: CASSRAREDYGYTF. DNA of the CDR3: TGTGCCAGCAGTAGGGCCAGGGAGGACTATGGCTACACCTTC.

This chain joins TRBV6-1 and TRBJ2-7; D perhaps matches TRBD2 (6 bases). Germline CDR1 and CDR2: MNHNS and SASEGT. V was pared by 7 bases and J by 1 base, with 14 bases between. CDR3 length equals 14 residues. The CDR3 nucleotides read TGTGCCAGCAACGCAAGACGGGGGTCCTACGAGCAGTACTTC. It codes for CASNARRGSYEQYF.

The V call is TRBV14, the J call TRBJ2-6; TRBD1 matches 9 bases. The length of the CDR3 is 22 residues. Unmatched junction bases numbered 18, after V lost 1 base and J lost 2 bases. CDR1 is SGHDN and CDR2 is FVKESK in the germline V gene. CDR3 region: CASSQGYTGQGTDWAGANVLTF. The CDR3 coding sequence is TGTGCCAGCAGCCAAGGCTATACGGGACAGGGAACGGACTGGGCTGGGGCCAACGTCCTGACTTTC.

On this clone: Distinct nucleotide sequences in the sample also encode this CDR3. V gene TRBV27 combines with J gene TRBJ2-2; no definite D call. Germline loops: CDR1 MNHEY, CDR2 SMNVEV (reference sequence). The length of the CDR3 is 12 residues. Trimming removed 5 bases at V and 3 bases at J, with 4 bases between. CDR3 nucleotides: TGTGCCAGCAGTCCTTACACCGGGGAGCTGTTTTTT. Amino acids: CASSPYTGELFF.

The V call is TRBV6-4, the J call TRBJ2-7; 9 bases line up with TRBD1. Germline V CDR1 and CDR2: MRHNA, SNTAGT. V lost 6 bases to trimming and J lost 3 bases; unmatched junction nucleotides: 9. This CDR3 has 15 amino acids. CDR3 coding DNA: TGTGCCAGCAGACCCGGGACAGGGCATCGCTACGAGCAGTACTTC. The encoded protein is CASRPGTGHRYEQYF.

This clone was counted between two and nine times. Here the CDR3 reads CAWIPRPRSYTGELFF. DNA of the CDR3: TGTGCCTGGATCCCTAGACCTCGATCTTACACCGGGGAGCTGTTTTTT. V gene TRBV30 combines with J gene TRBJ2-2; D is unresolved. Germline values: CDR1 GTSNPN, CDR2 SVGIG (reference sequence). This CDR3 comprises 16 residues. V was shortened by 4 bases and J by 3 bases, with 18 bases between the two germline ends.

Here the CDR3 DNA reads TGCAGCGTTGGGCCTAGGGGGGCCCAGAACACCGGGGAGCTGTTTTTT. Translating it yields CSVGPRGAQNTGELFF. The chain is built from TRBV29-1 and TRBJ2-2, with D perhaps being TRBD1 or TRBD2 (6 bases each). The germline CDR1 and CDR2 sequences are SQVTM and ANQGSEA. V dropped 4 bases and J dropped 1 base, with 16 bases sitting between them. The CDR3 contains 16 residues.

The chain is built from TRBV5-1 and TRBJ2-6; D uncertain. This CDR3 comprises 13 residues. CDR1 and CDR2 (germline): SGHRS, YFSETQ. Trimming pared 5 bases from V and 0 bases from J, leaving 3 bases between. The CDR3 loop reads CASRLSGANVLTF. As DNA, the CDR3 is TGCGCCAGCAGACTCTCTGGGGCCAACGTCCTGACTTTC.

This sequence joins TRBV6-6 and TRBJ2-2, with 12 bases identical to TRBD2. Germline values: CDR1 MNHNY, CDR2 SVGAGI (reference sequence). The CDR3 covers 15 residues. The ends lost 10 bases at V and 7 bases at J; junction bases unmatched: 10. Here the CDR3 reads CATRTSGIWGGELFF. For the CDR3, the DNA is TGTGCCACCAGGACTAGCGGGATATGGGGCGGGGAGCTGTTTTTT.

This sequence joins TRBV9 and TRBJ2-1; TRBD2 aligns across 7 bases. Germline lookup yields CDR1 SGDLS and CDR2 YYNGEE. The trim removed 6 bases at V and 2 bases at J, leaving 5 bases unmatched. The CDR3 sequence is 14 residues long. In DNA, the CDR3 is TGTGCCAGCAAGAACCTAGCGGCCTACAATGAGCAGTTCTTC. Its translation is CASKNLAAYNEQFF.